This section outlines one T cell receptor beta chain sequence together with its context. Combining a sample-barcoded 5' primer with a J-beta primer mix, a second PCR ran for about 7 to 12 cycles. One entry per CDR3 protein, called by TCRdb with MiXCR from the 5' RACE reads. This sample carries approximately 1.5 million distinct CDR3 sequences, roughly a third of them seen once, and the ten largest clones take roughly 10%. This sample is part of a study of blood T cells in healthy people across ages. Germline V lookup: CDR1 SQVTM, CDR2 ANQGSEA. Trimming at V came to 2 bases and at J to 3 bases, leaving 6 bases not matched to a gene. This CDR3 contains 16 residues.

Sequenced sample: blood. The clonotype originates from a woman in her thirties in good health. The chain combines TRBV29-1 with TRBJ2-2; the match to TRBD1 covers 10 bases. The chain's CDR3 is CSVESTGQGYTGELFF. For the CDR3, the DNA is TGCAGCGTTGAATCCACGGGACAGGGGTACACCGGGGAGCTGTTTTTT.